This paragraph covers one T cell receptor beta chain sequence. The entry originates in a study of naive CD8 T cells in extremely preterm neonates. Clones were read by immunoSEQ multiplex PCR, and TCRdb kept only the in-frame ones, dropping some. The sample holds about 5,500 clones; 97% are singletons and the top ten take approximately 0.76%. V was cut by 5 bases and J by 4 bases, with 13 bases left in between. This CDR3 is 14 amino acids long. CDR1 is ENHRY and CDR2 is SYGVKD in the germline V gene. The V call is TRBV10-3, the J call TRBJ2-3, with D perhaps TRBD2 (5 bases). The sample comprised naive CD8+ T cells from blood. The source is a human donor in good health. The CDR3 region is CAISWQEDPDTQYF. As DNA, the CDR3 is TGTGCCATCAGTTGGCAGGAGGATCCAGATACGCAGTATTTT.